Listed below are T cell receptor beta chains from one sample, sequenced in a study of vaccination effects on CD4 cells after COVID-19. Produced via immunoSEQ multiplex PCR; TCRdb's table is partial and in-frame only. The sample yields under 80,000 clones, 60% to 75% seen once. These receptors have no known antigen. Here the sequenced sample was CD4+ T cells from PBMCs cultured with HIV peptides, taken before COVID-19 vaccination. The receptors come from a human donor who had a prior SARS-CoV-2 infection. CDR3s include the opening cysteine and the closing phenylalanine or tryptophan. The D gene is left open where the match is weak. Part of the rows lack a size; the others show once, few, many or a class for expanded clones.

CAGRVHEDYGYTF	TGTGCCGGGAGGGTACACGAGGACTATGGCTACACCTTC	NA	NA	TRBV2	TRBJ1-2
CASSQDRGTKTRYTF	TGTGCCAGCAGCCAAGATCGGGGCACCAAAACGCGCTACACCTTC	NA	NA	TRBV4-2	TRBJ1-2
CASSLDRGAEAFF	TGTGCCAGCAGCCTGGACAGGGGCGCTGAAGCTTTCTTT	NA	TRBD1	TRBV13	TRBJ1-1
CASRHTGGELGNTIYF	TGCGCCAGCAGGCATACAGGGGGGGAGCTTGGAAACACCATATATTTT	NA	TRBD1	TRBV5-1	TRBJ1-3
CASSVVGGGYNEQFF	TGTGCCAGCAGCGTAGTGGGGGGGGGTTACAATGAGCAGTTCTTC	once	TRBD2	TRBV9	TRBJ2-1
CASGPREGARSGYTF	TGTGCTAGTGGTCCCCGTGAGGGGGCAAGGTCTGGCTACACCTTC	NA	TRBD1	TRBV12-5	TRBJ1-2
CASSYSTIQRGTWHF	TGTGCCAGCAGTTACTCGACGATCCAACGGGGGACGTGGCATTTT	NA	NA	TRBV6-5	TRBJ2-3
CASSLVLGGQETQYF	TGTGCCAGCAGCTTAGTGTTGGGGGGCCAAGAGACCCAGTACTTC	NA	NA	TRBV7-6	TRBJ2-5
CAWSVDRDNSGIQAGRNKGYTF	TGTGCCTGGAGTGTGGATCGGGATAACAGCGGGATTCAAGCGGGACGCAACAAGGGCTACACCTTC	NA	NA	TRBV30	TRBJ1-2
CASSFRDRANYGYTF	TGCGCCAGCAGCTTCCGAGACAGAGCTAACTATGGCTACACCTTC	NA	NA	TRBV5-1	TRBJ1-2